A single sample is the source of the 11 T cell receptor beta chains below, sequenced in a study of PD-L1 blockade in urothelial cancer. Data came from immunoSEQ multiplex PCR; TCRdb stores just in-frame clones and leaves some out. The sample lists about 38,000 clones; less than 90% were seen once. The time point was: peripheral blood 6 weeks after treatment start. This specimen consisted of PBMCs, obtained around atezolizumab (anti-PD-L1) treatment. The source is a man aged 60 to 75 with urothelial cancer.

CDR3 loop: CASSEALAGGPWGSGANVLTF. The CDR3 DNA reads as TGTGCCAGCAGTGAAGCACTAGCGGGAGGGCCTTGGGGTTCTGGGGCCAACGTCCTGACTTTC. The chain carries TRBV6-1 and TRBJ2-6; 13 nucleotides line up with TRBD2. The germline CDR1 and CDR2 sequences are MNHNS and SASEGT. V was pared by 0 bases and J by 1 base, with 9 bases of the junction left unmatched. CDR3 length: 21 residues.

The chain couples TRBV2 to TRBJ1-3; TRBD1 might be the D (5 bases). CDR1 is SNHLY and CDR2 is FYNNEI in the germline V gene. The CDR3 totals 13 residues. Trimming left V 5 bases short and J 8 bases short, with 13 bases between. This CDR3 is CASSSPEGHTIYF. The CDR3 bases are TGTGCCAGCAGTTCCCCGGAGGGGCACACCATATATTTT.

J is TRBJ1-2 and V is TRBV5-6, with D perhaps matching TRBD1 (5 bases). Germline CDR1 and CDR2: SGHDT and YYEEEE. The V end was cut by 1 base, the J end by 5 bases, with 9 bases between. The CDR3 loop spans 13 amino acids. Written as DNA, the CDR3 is TGTGCCAGCAGCTTGAGGGGAGGATATGGCTACACCTTC. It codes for CASSLRGGYGYTF.

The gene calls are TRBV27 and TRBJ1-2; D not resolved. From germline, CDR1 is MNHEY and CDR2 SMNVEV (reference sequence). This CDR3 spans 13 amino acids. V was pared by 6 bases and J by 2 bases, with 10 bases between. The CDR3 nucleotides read TGTGCCAGCAGGGCCCACGTCAACTATGGCTACACCTTC. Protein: CASRAHVNYGYTF.

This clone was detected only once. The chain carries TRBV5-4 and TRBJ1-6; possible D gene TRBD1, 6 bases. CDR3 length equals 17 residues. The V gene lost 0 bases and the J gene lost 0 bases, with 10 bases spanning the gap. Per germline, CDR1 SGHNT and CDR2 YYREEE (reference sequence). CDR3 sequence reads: CASSLAQGSSYNSPLHF. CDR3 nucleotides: TGTGCCAGCAGCTTGGCGCAGGGGAGCTCCTATAATTCACCCCTCCACTTT. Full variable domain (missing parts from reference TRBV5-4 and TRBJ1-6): ETGVTQSPTHLIKTRGQQVTLRCSSQSGHNTVSWYQQALGQGPQFIFQYYREEENGRGNFPPRFSGLQFPNYSSELNVNALELDDSALYLCASSLAQGSSYNSPLHFGNGTRLTVT.

This chain's CDR3 is CAWSKAGGRYNEQFF. CDR3 DNA sequence: TGTGCCTGGAGTAAAGCGGGAGGGCGTTACAATGAGCAGTTCTTC. The chain couples TRBV30 to TRBJ2-1, with 10 bases lining up with TRBD2. V lost 2 bases and J lost 4; bases outside the gene matches: 5. Germline V lookup: CDR1 GTSNPN, CDR2 SVGIG (reference sequence). The CDR3 covers 15 residues.

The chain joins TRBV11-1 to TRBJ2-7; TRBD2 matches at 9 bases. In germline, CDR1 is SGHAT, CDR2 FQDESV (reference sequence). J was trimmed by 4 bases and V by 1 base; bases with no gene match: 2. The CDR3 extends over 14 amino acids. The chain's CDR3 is CASSLGSGSYEQYF. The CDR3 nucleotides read TGTGCCAGCAGCTTAGGTAGCGGGAGTTACGAGCAGTACTTC.

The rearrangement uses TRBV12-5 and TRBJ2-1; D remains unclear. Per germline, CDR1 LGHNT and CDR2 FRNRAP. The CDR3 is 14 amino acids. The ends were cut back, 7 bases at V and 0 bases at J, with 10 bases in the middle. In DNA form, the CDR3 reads TGTGCTAGTGAGGCTGCTAGCTCCTACAATGAGCAGTTCTTC. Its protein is CASEAASSYNEQFF.

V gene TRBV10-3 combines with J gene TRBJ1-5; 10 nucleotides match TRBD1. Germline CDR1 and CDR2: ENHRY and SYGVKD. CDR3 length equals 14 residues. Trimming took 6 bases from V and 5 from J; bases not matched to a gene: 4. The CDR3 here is CAIRGQGDYQPQHF. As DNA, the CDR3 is TGTGCCATCAGAGGACAGGGGGATTATCAGCCCCAGCATTTT.

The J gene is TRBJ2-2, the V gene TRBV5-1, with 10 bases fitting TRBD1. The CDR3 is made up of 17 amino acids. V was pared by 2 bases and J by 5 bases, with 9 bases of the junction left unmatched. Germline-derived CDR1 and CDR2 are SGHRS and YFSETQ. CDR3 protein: CASSFLDRGIQTGELFF. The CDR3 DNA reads TGCGCCAGCAGCTTCTTGGACAGGGGGATCCAAACCGGGGAGCTGTTTTTT.

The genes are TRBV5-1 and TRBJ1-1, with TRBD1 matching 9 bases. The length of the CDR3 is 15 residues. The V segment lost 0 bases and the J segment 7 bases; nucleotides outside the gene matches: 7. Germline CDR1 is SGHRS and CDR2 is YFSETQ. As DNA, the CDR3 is TGCGCCAGCAGCTTGGCACAGGGGGCTTTCAGTGAAGCTTTCTTT. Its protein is CASSLAQGAFSEAFF.